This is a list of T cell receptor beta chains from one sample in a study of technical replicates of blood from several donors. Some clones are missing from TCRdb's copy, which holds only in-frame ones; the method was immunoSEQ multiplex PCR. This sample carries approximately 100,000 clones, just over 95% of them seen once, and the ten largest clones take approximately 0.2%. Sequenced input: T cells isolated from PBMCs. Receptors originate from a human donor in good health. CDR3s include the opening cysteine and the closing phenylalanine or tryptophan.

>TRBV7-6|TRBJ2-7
CASIDEQYF
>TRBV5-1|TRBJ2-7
CASSMRLNGFEQYF
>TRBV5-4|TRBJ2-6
CASQDSSGANVLTF
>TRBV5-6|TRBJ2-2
CASSSPGGRGQSTGELFF
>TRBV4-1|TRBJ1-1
CASSSQMNTEAFF
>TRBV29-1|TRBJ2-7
CSVAKGGPYEQYF
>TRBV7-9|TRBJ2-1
CASSSDRGGGNEQFF
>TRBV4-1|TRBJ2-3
CAGGEGAGDTQYF
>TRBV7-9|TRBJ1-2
CASRPSLRDGYTF
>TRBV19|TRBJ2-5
CASSYAAREETQYF
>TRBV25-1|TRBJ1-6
CASSELVGGLSSPLHF
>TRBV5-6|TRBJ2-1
CASSLVVAGGLGSGFF
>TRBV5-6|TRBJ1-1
CASSLGLENTEAFF
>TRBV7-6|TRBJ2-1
CASSISGSDEQFF
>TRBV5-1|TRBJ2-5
CASSLGLASETQYF
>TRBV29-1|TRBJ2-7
CSVVRGGYEQYF
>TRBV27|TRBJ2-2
CASATPGQGITGELFF
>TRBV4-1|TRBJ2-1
CASSQDWQGFSLNEQFF
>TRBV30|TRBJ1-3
CAWNRATSGNTIYF
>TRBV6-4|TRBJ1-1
CARMTEPLRYGEAFF
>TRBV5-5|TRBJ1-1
CALGTPVRGNTEAFF
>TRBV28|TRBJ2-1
CASSLSDGTGGNEQFF
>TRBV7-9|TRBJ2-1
CASSRTNNEQFF
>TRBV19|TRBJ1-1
CASNSPRTGEAFF
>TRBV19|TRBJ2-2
CASSILPGAGELFF
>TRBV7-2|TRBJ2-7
CASSLLGEFAYEQYF
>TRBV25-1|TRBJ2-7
CASSDIKREDTYEQYF
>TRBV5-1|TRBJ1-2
CASSQMTGNYGYTF
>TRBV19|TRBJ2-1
CASSQAYNEQFF
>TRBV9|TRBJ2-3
CASSKHPDTQYF
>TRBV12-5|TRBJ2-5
CASGNRGRETQYF
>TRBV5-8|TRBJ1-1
CASSLAFGAGGADTEAFF
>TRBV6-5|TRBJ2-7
CASSYGGAHEQYF
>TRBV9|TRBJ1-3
CASSVKGGHGNTIYF
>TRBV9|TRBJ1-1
CASSVGRWNTEAFF
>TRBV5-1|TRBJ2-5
CASSLAGASQETQYF
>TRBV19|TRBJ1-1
CASTLQGVSTEAFF
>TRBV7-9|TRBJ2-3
CASSGGGRNTDTQYF
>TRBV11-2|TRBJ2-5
CASSSPSGMETQYF
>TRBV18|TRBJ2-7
CASSPVFGSYEQYF
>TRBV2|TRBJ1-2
CASAETGPGYTF
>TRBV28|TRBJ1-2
CASSFTGGFGYTF
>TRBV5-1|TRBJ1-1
CASSQGGDTEAFF
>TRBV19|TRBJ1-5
CASSIDGAGGQPQHF
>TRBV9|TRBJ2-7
CASSHIWRGIFYEQYF
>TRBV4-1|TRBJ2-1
CASSQRVQGARHEQFF
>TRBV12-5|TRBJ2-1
CASALANNEQFF
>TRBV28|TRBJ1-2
CASSGSGTEGIYGYTF
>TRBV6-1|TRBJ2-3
CASSEFGGGVITDTQYF